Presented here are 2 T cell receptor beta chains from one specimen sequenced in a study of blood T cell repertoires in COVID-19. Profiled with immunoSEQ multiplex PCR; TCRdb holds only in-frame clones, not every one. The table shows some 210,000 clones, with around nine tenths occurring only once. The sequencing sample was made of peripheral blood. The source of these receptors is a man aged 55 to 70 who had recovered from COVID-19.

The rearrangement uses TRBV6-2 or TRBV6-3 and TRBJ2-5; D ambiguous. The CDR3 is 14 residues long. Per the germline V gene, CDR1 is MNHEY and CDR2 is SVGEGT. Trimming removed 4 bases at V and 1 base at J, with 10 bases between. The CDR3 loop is CASSLPGTQETQYF. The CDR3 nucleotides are TGTGCCAGCAGTTTACCGGGTACCCAAGAGACCCAGTACTTC.

CDR3 region: CASSPTGTQGSGNTIYF. The DNA for the CDR3 is TGTGCCAGCAGCCCTACCGGGACACAGGGTTCTGGAAACACCATATATTTT. The rearrangement links TRBV9 to TRBJ1-3, with D tentatively TRBD1 (6 bases). The CDR3 runs 17 residues. The V gene's germline CDR1 is SGDLS and CDR2 YYNGEE. Trimming shortened V by 4 bases and J by 1 base, and 18 bases separated the two germline ends.